A selection of T cell receptor beta chains follows, all from one sample in a study of T cells after yellow fever vaccination. TCRdb independently ran MiXCR on the 5' RACE reads; one entry per CDR3 protein. The table includes some 300,000 distinct CDR3 sequences, approximately 8% detected once. The material was CD4+ T cells sorted from PBMCs, obtained 5 days after the yellow fever booster vaccination. Source of these receptors: a man aged 18 to 35 who received the YFV17D yellow fever vaccine. Both conserved end residues are trimmed from each CDR3.

j_call v_call cdr3_aa
TRBJ1-2 TRBV10-3 AISDDGGGYT
TRBJ1-1 TRBV16 ASSPDRGEAF
TRBJ2-4 TRBV25-1 ASQSRDRGKDIQY
TRBJ2-3 TRBV5-6 ASSLITGETDTQY
TRBJ1-2 TRBV12-3/TRBV12-4 ASSWWDRGPSGYT
TRBJ1-1 TRBV7-9 ASSLSPYTEAF
TRBJ2-2 TRBV5-1 ASSLSGIGELF
TRBJ2-1 TRBV5-1 ASSFVAGYNEQF
TRBJ2-7 TRBV20-1 SARPGGRDYEQY
TRBJ1-6 TRBV19 ASSIEGRNSPLH
TRBJ1-1 TRBV6-5 ASRRVALNTEAF
TRBJ1-3 TRBV7-9 ASSTGEGNTIY
TRBJ2-7 TRBV7-2 ASSLVGGGRSYEQY
TRBJ1-5 TRBV5-1 ASSPDGPAQPQH
TRBJ1-5 TRBV19 ASSDRLNQPQH
TRBJ2-3 TRBV15 ATSRDLLGGAGTQY
TRBJ2-2 TRBV5-1 ASSPGEWMAGELF
TRBJ2-5 TRBV7-2 ASSLGGPRRTQY
TRBJ1-5 TRBV20-1 SAIGPSNQPQH
TRBJ2-3 TRBV11-1 ASSELQGPQDTQY
TRBJ1-5 TRBV12-3/TRBV12-4 ASSGDRRNQPQH
TRBJ2-1 TRBV6-2/TRBV6-3 ASSSHMGFGEQF
TRBJ2-4 TRBV7-2 ASSLSTGNKNIQY
TRBJ2-5 TRBV18 ASSQWTGYQETQY
TRBJ1-5 TRBV9 ASSVGGIAFQPQH
TRBJ2-7 TRBV6-2/TRBV6-3 ASTGQGSSYEQY
TRBJ1-6 TRBV6-5 ASSYVPGRGSPLH
TRBJ2-1 TRBV10-1 ASSEQGQVMKQF
TRBJ2-2 TRBV2 ASSAVAGATGELF
TRBJ2-3 TRBV29-1 SSRQGATDTQY
TRBJ1-1 TRBV28 ATRWALNTEAF
TRBJ1-4 TRBV3-1 ASSPIGREKLF
TRBJ2-1 TRBV4-3 ASSRSRRSPRF
TRBJ1-5 TRBV18 ASSPPGGADQPQH
TRBJ2-1 TRBV7-9 ASSSRWDNEQF
TRBJ2-5 TRBV12-3/TRBV12-4 ASSPGGTPGRETQY
TRBJ1-2 TRBV19 ASLMGRDYGYT
TRBJ2-3 TRBV4-2 ASSQDSTLDTQY
TRBJ2-3 TRBV2 ASSESMTLSTDTQY
TRBJ1-1 TRBV9 ASTGGSNTEAF
TRBJ2-1 TRBV7-9 ASSPFSYMDNEQF